The T cell receptor (beta chain) described here comes from a study of T cells in Graves' hyperthyroidism and ophthalmopathy. RNA transcripts served as the template for amplifying TCR beta CDR3 regions. Initially, a first-round RT-PCR of the TCR CDR3 employed the HTBI primer set. TCRdb called the multiplex PCR reads again in MiXCR, with one record for every CDR3 protein. The table lists fewer than 750,000 distinct CDR3 sequences, more than 12% of them singletons. This clonotype was recorded once. Out of approximately 10 ml of fresh peripheral blood came the PBMCs. The CDR3 consists of 14 residues. Per the germline V gene, CDR1 is MDHEN and CDR2 is SYDVKM. Germline trimming cut 8 bases from V and 8 bases from J; bases unmatched to any gene: 13.

The sequenced material came from blood. The genes are TRBV28 and TRBJ1-2; 8 nucleotides align to TRBD1. The sequence was collected from a woman aged 50 to 60 with Graves' ophthalmopathy. The CDR3 protein is CASPPRQGAGGYTF. CDR3 sequence (DNA): TGTGCCAGCCCCCCCCGGCAGGGGGCGGGAGGCTACACCTTC.